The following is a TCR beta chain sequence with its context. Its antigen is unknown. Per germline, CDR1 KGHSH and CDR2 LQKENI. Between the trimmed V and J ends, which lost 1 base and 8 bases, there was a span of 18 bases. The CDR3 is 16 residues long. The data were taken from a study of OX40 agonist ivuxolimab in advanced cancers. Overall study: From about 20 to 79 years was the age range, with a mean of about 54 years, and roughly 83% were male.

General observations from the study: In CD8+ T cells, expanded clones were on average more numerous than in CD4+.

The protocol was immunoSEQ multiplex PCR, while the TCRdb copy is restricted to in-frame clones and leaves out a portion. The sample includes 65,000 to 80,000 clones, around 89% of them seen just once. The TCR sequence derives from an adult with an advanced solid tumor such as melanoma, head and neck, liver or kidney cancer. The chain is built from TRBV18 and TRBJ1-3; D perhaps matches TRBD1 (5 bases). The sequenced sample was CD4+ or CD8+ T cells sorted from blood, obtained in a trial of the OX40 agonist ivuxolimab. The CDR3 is CASSPLGAKRGYTIYF. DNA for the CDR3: TGTGCCAGCTCACCACTCGGGGCCAAAAGGGGATACACCATATATTTT.